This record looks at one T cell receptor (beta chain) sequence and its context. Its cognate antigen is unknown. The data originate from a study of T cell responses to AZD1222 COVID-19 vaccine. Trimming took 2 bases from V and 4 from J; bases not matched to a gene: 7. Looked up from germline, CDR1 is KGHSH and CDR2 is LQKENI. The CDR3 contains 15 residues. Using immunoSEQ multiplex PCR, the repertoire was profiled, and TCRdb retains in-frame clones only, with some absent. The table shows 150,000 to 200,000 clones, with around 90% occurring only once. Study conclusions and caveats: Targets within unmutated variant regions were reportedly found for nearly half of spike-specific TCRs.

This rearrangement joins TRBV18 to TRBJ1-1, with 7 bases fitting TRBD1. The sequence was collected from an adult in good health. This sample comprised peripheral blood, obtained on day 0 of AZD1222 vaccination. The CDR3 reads CASSPGSAGGTEAFF. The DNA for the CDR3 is TGTGCCAGCTCACCAGGATCAGCAGGGGGCACTGAAGCTTTCTTT. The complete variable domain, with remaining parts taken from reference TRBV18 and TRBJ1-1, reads NAGVMQNPRHLVRRRGQEARLRCSPMKGHSHVYWYRQLPEEGLKFMVYLQKENIIDESGMPKERFSAEFPKEGPSILRIQQVVRGDSAAYFCASSPGSAGGTEAFFGQGTRLTVV.